Below are 20 T cell receptor beta chains sequenced from a single sample in a study of shared clonotypes between healthy human individuals. Using immunoSEQ multiplex PCR, the repertoire was profiled, and TCRdb retains in-frame clones only, with some absent. The data hold a few million clones, with around nine tenths observed a single time. The sequenced sample consisted of naive CD4+ T cells sorted from blood. Documented subset: CD45RA+ positively selected. The receptors derive from a man between 18 and 35 years old in good health.

The chain recombines TRBV11-2 with TRBJ2-7, with 7 nucleotides matching TRBD1. The V and J ends lost 3 bases and 3 bases, in that order; junction bases with no gene match: 8. CDR3 size: 15 residues. Germline CDR1 reads SGHAT; CDR2 reads FQNNGV. CDR3 protein: CASSFTWDSLYEQYF. In nucleotides, the CDR3 is TGTGCCAGCAGCTTCACCTGGGACAGCCTCTACGAGCAGTACTTC.

The chain has TRBV21-1 and TRBJ2-5; TRBD2, the table's D call, was not compared with the DNA. TRBV21-1 is labeled a pseudogene. This CDR3 has 14 residues. Here the CDR3 DNA reads TGTGCCAGCAGCCCGGGGAGTAGCGAAGAGACCCAGTACTTC. This encodes CASSPGSSEETQYF.

This sequence joins TRBV10-2 and TRBJ2-5, with 8 bases fitting TRBD2. CDR3 length: 14 residues. The germline V gene encodes CDR1 WSHSY and CDR2 SAAADI. With 7 bases clipped from V and 5 bases from J, the junction kept 9 bases outside the gene matches. The CDR3 DNA reads TGCGCCAGCAAAGTCGGGAGGGCCACGGAGACCCAGTACTTC. Translated, it gives CASKVGRATETQYF.

The V and J genes are TRBV29-1 and TRBJ2-1; perhaps TRBD1 as D (5 bases). Germline assignment: CDR1 SQVTM and CDR2 ANQGSEA. The CDR3 is 13 amino acids. The V end was cut by 3 bases, the J end by 6 bases, with 12 bases between. The CDR3 here is CSVDRAQGNEQFF. The CDR3 DNA reads as TGCAGCGTTGATAGGGCGCAGGGCAATGAGCAGTTCTTC.

This sequence joins TRBV5-1 and TRBJ2-1; no clear D gene. CDR1 SGHRS and CDR2 YFSETQ come from the germline V gene. With 4 bases removed from V and 0 bases from J, the gap between germline ends came to 17 bases. CDR3 length: 17 amino acids. Written as DNA, the CDR3 is TGCGCCAGCAGCCTGACCCTAGACTCTCGCTCCTACAATGAGCAGTTCTTC. Amino acid sequence: CASSLTLDSRSYNEQFF.

The chain recombines TRBV28 with TRBJ2-7; D is perhaps TRBD1 or TRBD2 (6 bases each). The CDR3 covers 12 residues. The ends were cut back, 9 bases at V and 1 base at J, with 10 bases in the middle. CDR1 and CDR2 from the germline V gene are MDHEN and SYDVKM. The CDR3 sequence is CASRGPSYEQYF. The CDR3, as DNA: TGTGCCAGTCGGGGGCCGTCCTACGAGCAGTACTTC.

This rearrangement joins TRBV29-1 to TRBJ2-2; D unclear. The CDR3 is made up of 15 amino acids. Germline CDR1 is SQVTM and CDR2 is ANQGSEA. Trimming cost V 6 bases and J 3 bases, with 17 bases left between them. As DNA, the CDR3 is TGCAGCGTCGCCGTGGGGTCTGTTGACACCGGGGAGCTGTTTTTT. Translation: CSVAVGSVDTGELFF.

This clone was seen only once. V and J are TRBV18 and TRBJ1-1; 9 bases line up with TRBD1. CDR3 length: 12 residues. The germline V gene encodes CDR1 KGHSH and CDR2 LQKENI. The V and J ends lost 3 bases and 11 bases, in that order; junction bases with no gene match: 4. The CDR3 loop reads CASSPRQGGAFF. CDR3 nucleotides: TGTGCCAGCTCACCGCGACAGGGGGGCGCTTTCTTT.

V and J are TRBV30 and TRBJ2-3; 11 bases map to TRBD2. The ends lost 6 bases at V and 3 bases at J; junction bases unmatched: 8. This CDR3 has 15 amino acids. Per germline, CDR1 GTSNPN and CDR2 SVGIG (reference sequence). The CDR3 sequence is CACTLSGGATDTQYF. The CDR3 nucleotides read TGTGCCTGCACCCTTAGCGGGGGGGCAACAGATACGCAGTATTTT.

This clone was seen a single time. This chain connects TRBV6-5 to TRBJ1-2; 8 bases align to TRBD1. Unmatched junction bases numbered 6, after V lost 4 bases and J lost 5 bases. CDR3 length equals 14 residues. CDR1 is MNHEY, CDR2 SVGAGI, per germline. CDR3 nucleotides: TGTGCCAGCAGTTTAGACAGGGGAGGATATGGCTACACCTTC. Translation: CASSLDRGGYGYTF.

The chain uses TRBV5-6 and TRBJ2-2; TRBD1 might be the D (6 bases). The V end lost 2 bases, the J end lost 3 bases, and 14 bases lay between the germline ends. The CDR3 totals 16 residues. Germline loops: CDR1 SGHDT, CDR2 YYEEEE. The CDR3: CASSLTGLTYTGELFF. In nucleotides, the CDR3 is TGTGCCAGCAGCTTAACAGGGTTGACCTACACCGGGGAGCTGTTTTTT. The full variable domain, completed using reference TRBV5-6 and TRBJ2-2, is DAGVTQSPTHLIKTRGQQVTLRCSPKSGHDTVSWYQQALGQGPQFIFQYYEEEERQRGNFPDRFSGHQFPNYSSELNVNALLLGDSALYLCASSLTGLTYTGELFFGEGSRLTVL.

The CDR3 DNA is TGTGCCAGCAGCCTGGGGGGGCAAGGGGCGCGTTATTCACCCCTCCACTTT. It translates to CASSLGGQGARYSPLHF. The V call is TRBV5-4, the J call TRBJ1-6; D possibly corresponds to TRBD1 (6 bases). This CDR3 spans 17 amino acids. Germline CDR1 is SGHNT and CDR2 is YYREEE (reference sequence). V was pared by 4 bases and J by 8 bases, with 22 bases between.

CDR3 amino acids: CTSSQGTTSSYNEQFF. CDR3 bases: TGCACCAGCAGCCAAGGGACTACCTCTTCCTACAATGAGCAGTTCTTC. The chain combines TRBV1 with TRBJ2-1; the table calls TRBD2, which could not be checked here. TRBV1 is noted as a pseudogene. The CDR3 spans 16 residues.

The chain employs TRBV2 and TRBJ2-3, with D possibly matching TRBD2 (6 bases). CDR1 SNHLY and CDR2 FYNNEI come from the germline V gene. The V end lost 6 bases, the J end lost 8 bases, and 15 bases lay between the germline ends. The CDR3 runs 13 residues. The CDR3 reads CASRPIRDSTQYF. The DNA of the CDR3 is TGTGCCAGCAGGCCGATAAGGGACTCTACGCAGTATTTT.

Of note for this clone: The sample holds other DNA sequences that translate to the same CDR3. The V call is TRBV9, the J call TRBJ2-5; D remains ambiguous. Germline CDR1 reads SGDLS; CDR2 reads YYNGEE. This CDR3 is 14 amino acids long. V was cut by 0 bases and J by 0 bases, with 6 bases left in between. For the CDR3, the DNA is TGTGCCAGCAGCGTAGGGGCCTACCAAGAGACCCAGTACTTC. It yields the protein CASSVGAYQETQYF.

This clone was seen once. The rearrangement links TRBV5-1 to TRBJ1-1; weak D call: TRBD1 (5 bases). The germline V and J ends were trimmed by 5 bases and 1 base, with 15 bases remaining between them. The germline V gene has CDR1 SGHRS and CDR2 YFSETQ. The CDR3 contains 15 residues. CDR3 DNA: TGCGCCAGCAGACGGACGGAGGGGTGGAACACTGAAGCTTTCTTT. This translates into CASRRTEGWNTEAFF.

The chain carries TRBV7-3 and TRBJ2-7, with 8 bases identical to TRBD1. The germline V gene encodes CDR1 SGHTA and CDR2 FQGTGA. V shed 5 bases and J 2 bases; nucleotides not matched to a gene: 5. The CDR3 runs to 14 residues. The CDR3 reads CASSRQQGAYEQYF. The CDR3, as DNA: TGTGCCAGCAGCCGCCAACAGGGGGCCTACGAGCAGTACTTC.

The chain combines TRBV6-6 with TRBJ2-7; D is unclear. Trimming removed 5 bases from V and 6 bases from J, with 20 bases in between. This CDR3 has 15 amino acids. CDR1 is MNHNY, CDR2 SVGAGI, per germline (reference sequence). Here the CDR3 reads CASSASAQSPIEQYF. CDR3 in DNA: TGTGCCAGCAGTGCCTCGGCCCAATCCCCTATCGAGCAGTACTTC.

Comments on this clone: The same CDR3 arises from other DNA sequences in this sample as well. The J gene is TRBJ2-3, the V gene TRBV18; D remains unclear. The CDR3 consists of 13 residues. The germline V and J ends were trimmed by 0 bases and 3 bases, with 4 bases remaining between them. CDR1 KGHSH and CDR2 LQKENI come from the germline V gene. The DNA of the CDR3 is TGTGCCAGCTCACCACCATCAACAGATACGCAGTATTTT. This gives the protein CASSPPSTDTQYF.

The chain recombines TRBV30 with TRBJ1-4, with no clear D. The germline V gene encodes CDR1 GTSNPN and CDR2 SVGIG (reference sequence). The CDR3 runs 15 residues. The V end lost 5 bases, the J end lost 7 bases, and 20 bases lay between the germline ends. The CDR3 region is CAWGFKEKASEKLFF. Here the CDR3 DNA reads TGTGCCTGGGGTTTCAAGGAGAAAGCAAGTGAAAAACTGTTTTTT.